One T cell receptor beta chain is described in this entry. The sample is drawn from a study of CD8+ T cells in alopecia areata. Treatment here: oral pan-JAK inhibitor, 5-10 mg twice daily. J was trimmed by 12 bases and V by 2 bases; bases with no gene match: 3. Germline CDR1 reads GTSNPN; CDR2 reads SVGIG (reference sequence). The CDR3 loop spans 11 amino acids. It was cDNA, reverse transcribed from extracted RNA, that served as the sequencing template. Using immunoSEQ multiplex PCR, the repertoire was profiled, and TCRdb retains in-frame clones only, with some absent. Seen here are around 200,000 clones, about three fifths observed once, and the top ten hold around an eighth.

The sample here was CD8+ T cells sorted from blood, taken at week 24, from a patient treated with tofacitinib. V and J are TRBV30 and TRBJ2-1, with 8 positions matching TRBD1. The TCR comes from a human donor with alopecia areata. This chain's CDR3 is CAWSPGTGQFF. In DNA form, the CDR3 reads TGTGCCTGGAGTCCCGGGACAGGGCAGTTCTTC.